These 19 T cell receptor beta chains originate from one sample sequenced in a study of cytomegalovirus exposure and HLA in healthy donors. The PCR ran on 60 Vbeta and 13 Jbeta primers. Using immunoSEQ multiplex PCR, the repertoire was profiled, and TCRdb retains in-frame clones only, with some absent. The sample carries some 170,000 clones, approximately 79% recorded once. What was sequenced was PBMCs. All receptors derive from a man in his forties in good health and CMV-seropositive.

The J gene is TRBJ2-5, the V gene TRBV5-1; a weak D match, TRBD2 (6 bases). Gene TRBJ2-7 matches the end of the DNA better, so the J call may be wrong. The germline CDR1 and CDR2 sequences are SGHRS and YFSETQ. The CDR3 is 16 residues long. CDR3 loop: CASSWGGISYSYEQYF. CDR3 bases: TGCGCCAGCAGCTGGGGCGGGATCTCGTATTCCTACGAGCAGTACTTC.

V usage is TRBV4-1 and J usage is TRBJ2-7; 9 bases line up with TRBD1. This CDR3 has 14 amino acids. From germline, CDR1 is MGHRA and CDR2 YSYEKL. The trim removed 4 bases at V and 2 bases at J, leaving 3 bases unmatched. The CDR3 DNA is TGCGCCAGCAGCCTGGGACAGGGTCCCTACGAGCAGTACTTC. This codes for CASSLGQGPYEQYF.

The chain couples TRBV9 to TRBJ2-7; TRBD2 matches 10 bases. This CDR3 spans 15 amino acids. With V trimmed by 3 bases and J by 6 bases, 9 bases remained unmatched. Germline lookup yields CDR1 SGDLS and CDR2 YYNGEE. CDR3 in DNA: TGTGCCAGCAGCGAGGGGGGAGCGGGAGGGATCGAGCAGTACTTC. Protein sequence: CASSEGGAGGIEQYF.

This clone was observed a few times. For the CDR3, the DNA is TGTGCCAGCAGACACAGGGGAGCTAACTATGGCTACACCTTC. This sequence encodes CASRHRGANYGYTF. The chain employs TRBV28 and TRBJ1-2; 7 positions agree with TRBD1. Trimming at V came to 6 bases and at J to 0 bases, leaving 4 bases not matched to a gene. Germline CDR1 is MDHEN and CDR2 is SYDVKM. The CDR3 contains 14 residues.

The table lists this clone with a count of one. V and J are TRBV14 and TRBJ2-7; TRBD2 matches 12 bases. Germline CDR1 SGHDN, CDR2 FVKESK. The CDR3 contains 18 residues. V was pared by 0 bases and J by 0 bases, with 6 bases of the junction left unmatched. The CDR3 bases are TGTGCCAGCAGCCAAGAGACTAGCGGGAGTCCCAGCTCCTACGAGCAGTACTTC. Translating it yields CASSQETSGSPSSYEQYF.

J is TRBJ2-1 and V is TRBV2; 10 positions agree with TRBD1. After removal of 8 bases from V and 6 bases from J, the junction contained 4 bases not matched to a gene. Germline CDR1 is SNHLY and CDR2 is FYNNEI. The length of the CDR3 is 13 residues. CDR3 residues: CASGGTGVNEQFF. CDR3 coding DNA: TGTGCCAGCGGCGGGACAGGGGTCAATGAGCAGTTCTTC. Full variable domain (rest looked up from reference TRBV2 and TRBJ2-1): EPEVTQTPSHQVTQMGQEVILRCVPISNHLYFYWYRQILGQKVEFLVSFYNNEISEKSEIFDDQFSVERPDGSNFTLKIRSTKLEDSAMYFCASGGTGVNEQFFGPGTRLTVL.

V is TRBV28 and J is TRBJ1-1, with D perhaps matching TRBD1 (6 bases). Germline V gene lookup returns CDR1 MDHEN and CDR2 SYDVKM. This CDR3 comprises 14 residues. Trimming shortened V by 2 bases and J by 6 bases, and 13 bases separated the two germline ends. CDR3 nucleotide sequence: TGTGCCAGCAGTTTAAGAACAGGGCTTTCTGAAGCTTTCTTT. It is translated as CASSLRTGLSEAFF.

V usage is TRBV15 and J usage is TRBJ2-1; 14 bases map to TRBD2. The length of the CDR3 is 16 residues. The ends lost 3 bases at V and 8 bases at J; junction bases unmatched: 6. The germline CDR1 and CDR2 sequences are LNHNV and YYDKDF (reference sequence). The CDR3 DNA reads as TGTGCCACCAGCAGTCCGGGACTAGCGGGAGATTATGAGCAGTTCTTC. Its translation: CATSSPGLAGDYEQFF.

With respect to this clone: The sample has other DNA sequences that encode this CDR3 too. The rearrangement joins TRBV7-3 to TRBJ2-7; 9 positions match TRBD2. The CDR3 length is 15 residues. Per the germline V gene, CDR1 is SGHTA and CDR2 is FQGTGA. J gave up 4 bases and V 5 bases, and 9 bases lay outside the gene matches. CDR3 region: CASSLRASGIYEQYF. CDR3 sequence (DNA): TGTGCCAGCAGCCTCCGCGCTAGCGGGATATACGAGCAGTACTTC.

The V gene is TRBV10-3, the J gene TRBJ1-1, with D possibly being TRBD1 (6 bases). The CDR3 spans 14 residues. From germline, CDR1 is ENHRY and CDR2 SYGVKD. Trimming removed 6 bases at V and 1 base at J, with 12 bases between. CDR3 coding DNA: TGTGCCATCAGACCAGGGGTCCCGAACACTGAAGCTTTCTTT. Encoded protein: CAIRPGVPNTEAFF.

The chain joins TRBV11-2 to TRBJ2-5; possible D gene TRBD2, 6 bases. The V gene's germline CDR1 is SGHAT and CDR2 FQNNGV. Trimming removed 0 bases from V and 0 bases from J, with 11 bases in between. The CDR3 is made up of 16 amino acids. The CDR3 DNA reads as TGTGCCAGCAGCTTAGACGTGGGACTCTACCAAGAGACCCAGTACTTC. It specifies CASSLDVGLYQETQYF.

The chain joins TRBV28 to TRBJ1-2; TRBD1 agrees at 8 bases. The CDR3 contains 13 residues. Per the germline V gene, CDR1 is MDHEN and CDR2 is SYDVKM. With 6 bases clipped from V and 13 bases from J, the junction kept 13 bases outside the gene matches. CDR3 sequence (DNA): TGTGCCAGCAGCGAATTCGGGACAGGTTGGGGCACCTTC. This codes for CASSEFGTGWGTF.

This clone was seen only a few times. The chain is built from TRBV5-6 and TRBJ1-1; TRBD1 agrees at 9 bases. The CDR3 has 16 residues. Germline V gene data show CDR1 as SGHDT and CDR2 as YYEEEE. Unmatched junction bases numbered 7, after V lost 4 bases and J lost 0 bases. CDR3 sequence: CASSAYRQGVNTEAFF. CDR3 DNA sequence: TGTGCCAGCAGCGCCTACAGACAGGGGGTGAACACTGAAGCTTTCTTT.

The chain employs TRBV9 and TRBJ2-7; TRBD1 might be the D (6 bases). The CDR3 runs to 13 residues. Germline loops: CDR1 SGDLS, CDR2 YYNGEE. With 0 bases removed from V and 3 bases from J, the gap between germline ends came to 7 bases. The CDR3, as DNA: TGTGCCAGCAGCGTAGCGGACAGCTACGAGCAGTACTTC. Its translation is CASSVADSYEQYF.

This clone was seen once. The chain carries TRBV5-1 and TRBJ1-3; TRBD1 matches 7 bases. Germline assignment: CDR1 SGHRS and CDR2 YFSETQ. CDR3 length equals 16 residues. The J segment lost 7 bases and the V segment lost 4 bases, leaving 14 bases of the junction unmatched. CDR3 in DNA: TGCGCCAGCAGCCCGGGGACAGAGCCTGGAGCGAACACCATATATTTT. Protein: CASSPGTEPGANTIYF. The full variable domain, with the rest looked up from reference TRBV5-1 and TRBJ1-3, is KAGVTQTPRYLIKTRGQQVTLSCSPISGHRSVSWYQQTPGQGLQFLFEYFSETQRNKGNFPGRFSGRQFSNSRSEMNVSTLELGDSALYLCASSPGTEPGANTIYFGEGSWLTVV.

V and J are TRBV6-1 and TRBJ2-3; TRBD1 agrees at 11 bases. Trimming took 7 bases from V and 0 from J; bases not matched to a gene: 3. This CDR3 is 15 amino acids long. Germline V gene data show CDR1 as MNHNS and CDR2 as SASEGT. The CDR3 is CASTGTGGSTDTQYF. CDR3 sequence (DNA): TGTGCCAGCACTGGGACAGGGGGAAGCACAGATACGCAGTATTTT.

The V and J genes are TRBV10-1 and TRBJ2-2; D unclear. V was pared by 4 bases and J by 6 bases, with 12 bases between. CDR3 size: 14 residues. The germline V gene has CDR1 WNHNN and CDR2 SYGVQD (reference sequence). The chain's CDR3 is CASSGIQWAGELFF. For the CDR3, the DNA is TGCGCCAGCAGTGGAATACAGTGGGCCGGGGAGCTGTTTTTT.

The rearrangement joins TRBV18 to TRBJ2-7; D call uncertain. The length of the CDR3 is 14 residues. V was shortened by 2 bases and J by 1 base, with 9 bases between the two germline ends. In germline, CDR1 is KGHSH, CDR2 LQKENI. The CDR3 loop reads CASSPGSLSYEQYF. CDR3 coding DNA: TGTGCCAGCTCACCAGGTTCTCTATCCTACGAGCAGTACTTC.

The rearrangement uses TRBV27 and TRBJ2-2; D is perhaps TRBD2 (5 bases). The CDR3 spans 15 residues. Between the trimmed V and J ends, which lost 5 bases and 2 bases, there was a span of 12 bases. Looked up from germline, CDR1 is MNHEY and CDR2 is SMNVEV (reference sequence). This chain's CDR3 is CASSPRGRNTGELFF. The CDR3 DNA reads as TGTGCCAGCAGTCCCCGGGGTAGAAACACCGGGGAGCTGTTTTTT.